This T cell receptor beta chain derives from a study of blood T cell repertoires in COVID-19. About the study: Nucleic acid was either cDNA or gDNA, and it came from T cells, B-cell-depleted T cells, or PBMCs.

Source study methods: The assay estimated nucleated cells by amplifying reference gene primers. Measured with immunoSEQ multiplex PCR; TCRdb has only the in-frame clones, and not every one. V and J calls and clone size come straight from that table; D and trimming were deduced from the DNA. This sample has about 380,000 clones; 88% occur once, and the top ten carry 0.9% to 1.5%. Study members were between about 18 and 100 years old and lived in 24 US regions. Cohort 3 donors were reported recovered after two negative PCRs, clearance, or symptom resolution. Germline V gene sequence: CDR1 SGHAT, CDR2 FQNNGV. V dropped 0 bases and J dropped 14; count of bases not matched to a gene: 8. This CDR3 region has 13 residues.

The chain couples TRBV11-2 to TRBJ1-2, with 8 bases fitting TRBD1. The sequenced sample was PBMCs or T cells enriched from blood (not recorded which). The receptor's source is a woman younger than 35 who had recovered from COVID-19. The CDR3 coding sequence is TGTGCCAGCAGCTTAGACAGGGGGCGCGGGCTAACCTTC. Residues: CASSLDRGRGLTF.